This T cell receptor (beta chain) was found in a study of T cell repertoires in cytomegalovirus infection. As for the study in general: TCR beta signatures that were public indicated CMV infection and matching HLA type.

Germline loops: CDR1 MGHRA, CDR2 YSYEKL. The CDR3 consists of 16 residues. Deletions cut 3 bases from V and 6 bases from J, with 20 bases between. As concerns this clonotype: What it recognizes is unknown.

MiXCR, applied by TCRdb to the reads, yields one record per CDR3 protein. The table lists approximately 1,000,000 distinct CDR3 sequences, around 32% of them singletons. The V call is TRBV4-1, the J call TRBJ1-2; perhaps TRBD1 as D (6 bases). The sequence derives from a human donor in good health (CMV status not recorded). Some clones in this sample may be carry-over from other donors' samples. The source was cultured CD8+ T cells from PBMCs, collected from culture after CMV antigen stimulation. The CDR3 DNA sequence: TGCGCCAGCAGCCATCGGGACATTCTCGGGATCGATGGCTACACCTTC. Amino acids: CASSHRDILGIDGYTF.